The clone carrying this TCR beta chain has just a few counts. Its target is unknown. The sample contains more than one DNA sequence encoding this CDR3. These data come from a study of brain metastases from non-small cell lung cancer. Findings and limits, study-wide: T-cell clones appeared expanded in about 64% of brain metastases relative to matched primary tumors. Metastases had sparse T cells but largely shared repertoires with primaries. T-cell infiltration was lower in brain metastases than primaries (P < 0.001).

The CDR3 spans 14 residues. The germline V gene encodes CDR1 LNHDA and CDR2 SQIVND (reference sequence). The V segment lost 9 bases and the J segment 3 bases; nucleotides outside the gene matches: 8. Sequencing used immunoSEQ multiplex PCR; TCRdb keeps in-frame clones, though not all of them. The data hold roughly 14,000 clones, with approximately 83% observed a single time. The sequencing sample was made of primary lung tumor tissue. The gene calls are TRBV19 and TRBJ1-5, with TRBD1 matching over 7 bases. This receptor was identified in a donor aged 40 or over with non-small cell lung cancer. The CDR3 region has the DNA TGTGCCAGCTCACCGGGACAGATCAATCAGCCCCAGCATTTT. It yields the protein CASSPGQINQPQHF.